The TCR beta chain described here comes from a study of T-cell memory formation after mild COVID-19. Study summary: TCR clusters were mostly confined to one donor each. Findings and caveats of the study: The study found contracting CD4+ clones mainly in CM and EM and contracting CD8+ clones in EMRA.

Each CDR3 protein is one row after TCRdb ran MiXCR on the 5' RACE reads. This sample yields around 530,000 distinct CDR3 sequences, of which about 20% are seen a single time; about 8.4% belongs to the top ten. With respect to this clonotype: What it binds is unknown.

The TCR comes from an adult woman who had mild COVID-19 (a few samples of this study predate the infection). Cell type and time point are not known. Material for sequencing was PBMCs or a T cell subset sorted from them (not recorded which).

The CDR3 sequence: CASSENRDRGDQPQHF. DNA of the CDR3: TGTGCCAGCAGTGAGAACCGGGACAGGGGCGATCAGCCCCAGCATTTT. The V gene is TRBV6-1, the J gene TRBJ1-5, with 10 bases lining up with TRBD1. CDR1 is MNHNS and CDR2 is SASEGT in the germline V gene. J gave up 5 bases and V 3 bases, and 7 bases lay outside the gene matches. The CDR3 runs 16 residues.